One and the same sample provided the 7 T cell receptor beta chains below, sequenced in a study of T cells in localized non-small cell lung cancer. Method: immunoSEQ multiplex PCR; TCRdb's copy keeps in-frame clones and lacks some. This table holds 30,000 to 35,000 clones, about 92% found once. The material was peripheral blood, obtained before any cancer treatment. These TCRs come from a female donor aged 60 or older with stage I lung adenocarcinoma.

V is TRBV11-3 and J is TRBJ2-1; unclear D gene. Germline V CDR1 and CDR2: SGHNT, YENEEA. CDR3 length: 13 amino acids. V was pared by 5 bases and J by 10 bases, with 15 bases between. The CDR3: CASSPTTHGEQFF. The CDR3 DNA reads TGTGCCAGCAGCCCTACAACCCATGGAGAGCAGTTCTTC.

V and J are TRBV10-3 and TRBJ2-1; D is possibly TRBD1 or TRBD2 (5 bases each). This CDR3 region has 12 residues. The germline V and J ends were trimmed by 6 bases and 6 bases, with 9 bases remaining between them. Germline V lookup: CDR1 ENHRY, CDR2 SYGVKD. The DNA of the CDR3 is TGTGCCATCAGCTGGGACGTCAATGAGCAGTTCTTC. Translating it yields CAISWDVNEQFF.

This sequence joins TRBV14 and TRBJ1-1, with TRBD1 as a possible D gene (6 bases). The germline V gene has CDR1 SGHDN and CDR2 FVKESK. V lost 1 base and J lost 3, with 15 bases in between. This CDR3 is 16 amino acids long. CDR3 sequence: CASSQVLIGGYTEAFF. CDR3 bases: TGTGCCAGCAGCCAAGTGCTTATAGGGGGTTACACTGAAGCTTTCTTT. The full variable domain, its missing parts supplied by reference TRBV14 and TRBJ1-1, is EAGVTQFPSHSVIEKGQTVTLRCDPISGHDNLYWYRRVMGKEIKFLLHFVKESKQDESGMPNNRFLAERTGGTYSTLKVQPAELEDSGVYFCASSQVLIGGYTEAFFGQGTRLTVV.

This clone occurred once. This sequence joins TRBV6-5 and TRBJ1-2, with D perhaps matching TRBD1 (5 bases). Germline CDR1 and CDR2: MNHEY and SVGAGI. Trimming left V 6 bases short and J 8 bases short, with 13 bases between. The CDR3 sequence is 12 residues long. The CDR3 DNA reads TGTGCCAGCAGCGGGCAGGGTGTAGGCTACACCTTC. Amino acid sequence: CASSGQGVGYTF.

The rearrangement uses TRBV6-5 and TRBJ1-2; D is possibly TRBD1 (6 bases). The germline gives CDR1 MNHEY, CDR2 SVGAGI. The CDR3 extends over 14 amino acids. The V end was cut by 6 bases, the J end by 2 bases, with 13 bases between. The CDR3 loop reads CASRDRGGNYGYTF. As DNA, the CDR3 is TGTGCCAGCAGAGACCGGGGGGGCAACTATGGCTACACCTTC.

The chain employs TRBV2 and TRBJ2-6; a possible D gene is TRBD2 (5 bases). Trimming cost V 7 bases and J 2 bases, with 21 bases left between them. The CDR3 loop spans 18 amino acids. The germline gives CDR1 SNHLY, CDR2 FYNNEI. In nucleotides, the CDR3 is TGTGCCAGCACCGAAGAAGGGCTGGTGGGAGCTGGGGCCAACGTCCTGACTTTC. Translation: CASTEEGLVGAGANVLTF.

In this sample, this clone turned up once. The V and J genes are TRBV28 and TRBJ1-2; the D is unclear. CDR1 is MDHEN and CDR2 is SYDVKM in the germline V gene. The CDR3 runs 14 residues. V dropped 4 bases and J dropped 0 bases, with 9 bases sitting between them. CDR3 loop: CASSSLKTNYGYTF. DNA of the CDR3: TGTGCCAGCAGTTCCCTAAAGACTAACTATGGCTACACCTTC.